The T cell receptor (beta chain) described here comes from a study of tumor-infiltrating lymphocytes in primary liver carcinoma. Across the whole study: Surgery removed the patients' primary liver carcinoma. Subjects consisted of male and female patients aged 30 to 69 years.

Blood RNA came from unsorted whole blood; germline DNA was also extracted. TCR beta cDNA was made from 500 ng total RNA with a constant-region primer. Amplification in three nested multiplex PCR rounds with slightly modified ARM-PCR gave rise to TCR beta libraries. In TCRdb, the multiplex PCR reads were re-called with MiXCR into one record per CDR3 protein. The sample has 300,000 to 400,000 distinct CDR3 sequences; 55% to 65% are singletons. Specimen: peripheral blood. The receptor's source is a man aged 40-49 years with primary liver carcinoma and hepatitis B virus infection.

The CDR3 nucleotides are TGTGCCAGCAGGGGCGGAAATCCCACCGGGGAGCTGTTTTTT. Its translation: CASRGGNPTGELFF. V is TRBV28 and J is TRBJ2-2; unclear D gene. The CDR3 contains 14 residues. Germline V gene data show CDR1 as MDHEN and CDR2 as SYDVKM. V dropped 6 bases and J dropped 4 bases, with 12 bases sitting between them.